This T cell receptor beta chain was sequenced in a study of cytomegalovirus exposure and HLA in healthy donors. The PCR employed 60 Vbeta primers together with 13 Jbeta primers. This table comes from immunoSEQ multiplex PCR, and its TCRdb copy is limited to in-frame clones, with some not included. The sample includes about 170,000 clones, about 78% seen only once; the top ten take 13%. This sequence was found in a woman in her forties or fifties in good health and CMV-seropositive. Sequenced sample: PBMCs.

CDR3 DNA sequence: TGCAGCGTTTCGGGGACAGCCAGCTCCTACGAGCAGTACTTC. This codes for CSVSGTASSYEQYF. The chain is built from TRBV29-1 and TRBJ2-7, with 7 bases aligning to TRBD1. V shed 5 bases and J 0 bases; nucleotides not matched to a gene: 7. The CDR3 consists of 14 residues. CDR1 and CDR2 from the germline V gene are SQVTM and ANQGSEA.